This TCR beta chain originates from a study of T cell responses to AZD1222 COVID-19 vaccine. Study-level findings and limits: Clonal diversity may have been underestimated, and the donors were mostly white British, with more females than males. Spike as a whole was targeted by vaccine-associated CD4 TCRs, dominant at 160-218 and 743-854.

Analysis merged second doses at about 4 or about 12 weeks. Germline lookup yields CDR1 LNHNV and CDR2 YYDKDF (reference sequence). Trimming at V came to 0 bases and at J to 4 bases, leaving 6 bases not matched to a gene. The CDR3 is 16 residues long. Clones were sequenced by immunoSEQ multiplex PCR, and TCRdb holds only the in-frame ones, with some missing. The data show 190,000 or so clones, roughly nine tenths seen once. Worth noting for this clone: Its matching antigen is unknown.

The chain uses TRBV15 and TRBJ2-1, with 7 bases aligning to TRBD1. The TCR originated in an adult who received the AZD1222 COVID-19 vaccine. The source material was peripheral blood, sampled 28 days after the second AZD1222 dose. CDR3 residues: CATSRDTGVGYNEQFF. In nucleotides, the CDR3 is TGTGCCACCAGCAGAGACACAGGGGTCGGGTACAATGAGCAGTTCTTC. The entire variable domain, with the rest obtained from reference TRBV15 and TRBJ2-1, is as follows: DAMVIQNPRYQVTQFGKPVTLSCSQTLNHNVMYWYQQKSSQAPKLLFHYYDKDFNNEADTPDNFQSRRPNTSFCFLDIRSPGLGDTAMYLCATSRDTGVGYNEQFFGPGTRLTVL.